These 14 T cell receptor beta chains share one sample of origin, sequenced in a study of CD8 T cells in ankylosing spondylitis. TCRdb ran MiXCR on the 5' RACE reads and lists one entry per CDR3 protein. The data show under 450,000 distinct CDR3 sequences, with more than 20% seen just once and about an eighth held by the top ten. Sequencing input: blood, either unsorted or a sorted T cell fraction (not recorded which). Receptor source: a male donor with ankylosing spondylitis or in good health (not recorded which).

This clonotype came up a few times. The rearrangement links TRBV4-1 to TRBJ1-6, with D tentatively TRBD1 (5 bases). CDR3 length: 15 residues. Trimming removed 0 bases at V and 9 bases at J, with 12 bases between. The V gene's germline CDR1 is MGHRA and CDR2 YSYEKL. CDR3 amino acids: CASSQEEGRTSPLHF. CDR3 bases: TGCGCCAGCAGCCAAGAAGAGGGACGGACTTCACCCCTCCACTTT.

There are a few counts of this clonotype. The gene calls are TRBV7-9 and TRBJ2-1; 12 nucleotides line up with TRBD2. Trimming removed 4 bases from V and 9 bases from J; junction bases left unmatched: 7. The CDR3 extends over 15 amino acids. Germline V gene lookup returns CDR1 SEHNR and CDR2 FQNEAQ (reference sequence). CDR3 region: CASSSLAGGPREQFF. The CDR3 DNA sequence: TGTGCCAGCAGCTCCCTAGCGGGGGGGCCGCGTGAGCAGTTCTTC.

This clonotype turned up a few times. The chain's CDR3 is CASSLAGTGAFVDEQYF. DNA of the CDR3: TGTGCCAGCAGCTTAGCTGGGACGGGTGCTTTTGTGGACGAGCAGTACTTC. The genes are TRBV7-9 and TRBJ2-7, with D perhaps TRBD1 or TRBD2 (5 bases each). V gave up 0 bases and J gave up 5 bases, with 20 bases separating them. CDR1 and CDR2 from the germline V gene are SEHNR and FQNEAQ (reference sequence). This CDR3 is built from 17 residues.

The chain links TRBV4-1 to TRBJ2-5; D gene unclear. This CDR3 comprises 14 residues. CDR1 and CDR2 from the germline V gene are MGHRA and YSYEKL. Trimming pared 0 bases from V and 5 bases from J, leaving 10 bases between. The CDR3 region is CASSQEPGPETQYF. The DNA for the CDR3 is TGCGCCAGCAGCCAAGAGCCAGGACCTGAGACCCAGTACTTC.

The J gene is TRBJ2-7, the V gene TRBV6-2 or TRBV6-3, with unresolved D. V was trimmed by 2 bases and J by 12 bases, leaving 20 bases between them. CDR3 length: 14 residues. Looked up from germline, CDR1 is MNHEY and CDR2 is SVGEGT. The CDR3 loop reads CASSYNRGWTFGYF. The CDR3 nucleotides read TGTGCCAGCAGTTACAATCGAGGCTGGACGTTTGGGTACTTC.

The chain recombines TRBV28 with TRBJ1-2, with D possibly being TRBD1 (5 bases). The CDR3 sequence is 13 residues long. The V end lost 3 bases, the J end lost 5 bases, and 10 bases lay between the germline ends. In germline, CDR1 is MDHEN, CDR2 SYDVKM. The CDR3 here is CASSLGESYGYTF. The CDR3 nucleotides are TGTGCCAGCAGTTTGGGGGAATCTTATGGCTACACCTTC.

This clonotype has ten or more counts. The CDR3 reads CASSSSGVPNNEQFF. DNA of the CDR3: TGTGCCAGCAGTTCCTCAGGGGTCCCAAACAATGAGCAGTTCTTC. The chain links TRBV12-3 or TRBV12-4 to TRBJ2-1; maybe TRBD1 (6 bases). The CDR3 has 15 amino acids. V shed 4 bases and J shed 5 bases, with 15 bases lying between them.

This clonotype showed up just a few times. The rearrangement joins TRBV6-2 or TRBV6-3 to TRBJ2-7; D remains unclear. The CDR3 is made up of 11 amino acids. Germline V gives CDR1 MNHEY, CDR2 SVGEGT. The ends were cut back, 5 bases at V and 6 bases at J, with 8 bases in the middle. Written as DNA, the CDR3 is TGTGCCAGCAGTGGCCCTCCCGAGCAGTACTTC. The encoded protein is CASSGPPEQYF.

The rearrangement links TRBV29-1 to TRBJ2-5; either TRBD1 or TRBD2 may supply D (6 bases each). V lost 4 bases and J lost 3, with 12 bases in between. CDR1 and CDR2 from the germline V gene are SQVTM and ANQGSEA. The CDR3 sequence is 13 residues long. This CDR3 reads CSVVGGYKETQYF. The CDR3 nucleotides read TGCAGCGTTGTGGGGGGCTATAAAGAGACCCAGTACTTC.

This clonotype was recorded a few times. The chain links TRBV29-1 to TRBJ2-7, with D hard to call. The V and J ends lost 6 bases and 4 bases respectively, with 13 bases between them. Germline CDR1 reads SQVTM; CDR2 reads ANQGSEA. This CDR3 contains 12 residues. CDR3 sequence reads: CSVVGIGYEQYF. CDR3 nucleotides: TGCAGCGTCGTAGGGATAGGTTACGAGCAGTACTTC.

There are a few counts of this clonotype. V gene TRBV12-3 or TRBV12-4 combines with J gene TRBJ2-3; 9 bases line up with TRBD2. This CDR3 spans 17 amino acids. The V and J ends lost 3 bases and 6 bases, in that order; junction bases with no gene match: 13. DNA of the CDR3: TGTGCCAGCAGTTTCCTGGCTAGCGGGGCCCTTCGGGATACGCAGTATTTT. It is translated as CASSFLASGALRDTQYF.

This clonotype was observed a few times. The rearrangement links TRBV20-1 to TRBJ2-3, with 8 positions matching TRBD2. Unmatched junction bases numbered 10, after V lost 6 bases and J lost 2 bases. CDR3 length: 15 residues. Germline CDR1 is DFQATT and CDR2 is SNEGSKA (reference sequence). The CDR3, as DNA: TGCAGTGCCGTTAGCTTAGCGGGGCTCACAGATACGCAGTATTTT. Residues: CSAVSLAGLTDTQYF.

This chain uses TRBV10-2 with TRBJ2-7; a weak D match, TRBD1 (6 bases). V gave up 2 bases and J gave up 2 bases, with 13 bases separating them. Germline V gene lookup returns CDR1 WSHSY and CDR2 SAAADI. The CDR3 contains 15 residues. The CDR3 is CASSEVEGGAYEQYF. The CDR3 DNA reads as TGCGCCAGCAGTGAGGTAGAAGGGGGAGCCTACGAGCAGTACTTC.

Only a few counts were recorded for this clonotype. The rearrangement joins TRBV28 to TRBJ2-3, with D hard to call. The V end lost 3 bases, the J end lost 0 bases, and 10 bases lay between the germline ends. The CDR3 loop spans 15 amino acids. Germline CDR1 reads MDHEN; CDR2 reads SYDVKM. The CDR3 DNA reads TGTGCCAGCAGTTTGATGGCAGCTAGCACAGATACGCAGTATTTT. Its protein product is CASSLMAASTDTQYF.